The text below deals with one T cell receptor beta chain. The antigen remains undetermined. The sample comes from a study of CD8+ T cells in alopecia areata. Overall study results and limits: Scalp repertoires also include resident alphabeta T cells from normal skin. Alopecia totalis/universalis scalp especially showed more expanded CD8+ clones than normal scalp.

Extraction and reverse transcription of RNA yielded cDNA as the sequencing template. Sequenced by immunoSEQ multiplex PCR; TCRdb stores in-frame clones only, minus some. This sample carries around 29,000 clones, 65% to 80% of them seen once, and the ten largest clones take about 20%. Lesional scalp punch biopsies and peripheral blood came from alopecia areata patients. Isolation of CD4+ and CD8+ T cells from PBMCs was achieved by sorting. The CDR3 loop spans 14 amino acids. Trimming cost V 3 bases and J 7 bases, with 13 bases left between them. CDR1 is MNHEY and CDR2 is SMNVEV in the germline V gene (reference sequence).

The receptor's source is a human donor with alopecia areata. V gene TRBV27 combines with J gene TRBJ2-1, with D possibly being TRBD2 (5 bases). Sequenced sample: NKG2D-low CD8+ T cells sorted from blood. This CDR3 reads CASSFSAQGNEQFF. CDR3 in DNA: TGTGCCAGCAGTTTTAGCGCCCAAGGGAATGAGCAGTTCTTC.